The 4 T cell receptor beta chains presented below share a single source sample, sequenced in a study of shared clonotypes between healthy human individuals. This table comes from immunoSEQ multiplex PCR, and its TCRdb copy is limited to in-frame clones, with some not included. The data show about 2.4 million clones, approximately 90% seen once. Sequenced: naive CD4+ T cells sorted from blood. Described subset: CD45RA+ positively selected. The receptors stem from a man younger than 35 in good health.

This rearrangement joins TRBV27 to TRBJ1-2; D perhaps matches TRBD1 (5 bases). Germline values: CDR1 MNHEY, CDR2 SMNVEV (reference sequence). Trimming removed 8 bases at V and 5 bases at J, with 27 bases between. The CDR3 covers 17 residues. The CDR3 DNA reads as TGTGCCAGCGGTTCCCGGGACCGAGGGTGGCCTCAGTATGGCTACACCTTC. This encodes CASGSRDRGWPQYGYTF.

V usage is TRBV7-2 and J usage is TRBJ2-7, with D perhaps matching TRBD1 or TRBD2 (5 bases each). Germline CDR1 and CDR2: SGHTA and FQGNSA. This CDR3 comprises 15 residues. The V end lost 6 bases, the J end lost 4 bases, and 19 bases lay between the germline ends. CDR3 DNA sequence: TGTGCCAGCAGTCTAGGGCAGGGTGGCGGGTACGAGCAGTACTTC. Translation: CASSLGQGGGYEQYF.

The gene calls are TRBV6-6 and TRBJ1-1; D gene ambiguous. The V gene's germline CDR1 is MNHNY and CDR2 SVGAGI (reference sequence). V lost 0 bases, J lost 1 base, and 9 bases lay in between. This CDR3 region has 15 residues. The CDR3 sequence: CASSYSGRANTEAFF. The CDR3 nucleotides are TGTGCCAGCAGTTACTCGGGGAGGGCGAACACTGAAGCTTTCTTT.

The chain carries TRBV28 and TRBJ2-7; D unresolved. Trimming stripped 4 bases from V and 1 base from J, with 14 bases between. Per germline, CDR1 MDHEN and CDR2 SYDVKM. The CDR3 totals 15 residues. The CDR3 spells CASSSRNPGSYEQYF. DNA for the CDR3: TGTGCCAGCAGTTCACGCAACCCGGGTTCCTACGAGCAGTACTTC.